Listed here are 24 T cell receptor beta chains from one sample, sequenced in a study of cytotoxic CD8 clonotypes in ibrutinib-treated CLL (dated by TCRdb to about 2021). Libraries were prepared through the immunoSEQ multiplex PCR assay. Entries here come from immuneACCESS through TCRdb and include only in-frame sequences with V and J called. Some clones fail to appear in such tables; in the studies checked, an unresolved V gene covers under half of the shortfall, and the cause of the remainder is unknown. The sample table shows some 140,000 clones, and about 91% are seen once. The ten largest clones add up to less than 14% of the sample. The time point tag for this specimen amounts to: about a year on ibrutinib. The sample here was PBMCs, taken after 12 months of ibrutinib treatment. These receptors were taken from a human donor with chronic lymphocytic leukemia.

The chain is built from TRBV25-1 and TRBJ2-7; 8 bases map to TRBD1. The V gene's germline CDR1 is MGHDK and CDR2 SYGVNS. The CDR3 is 13 amino acids. V gave up 6 bases and J gave up 4 bases; unmatched junction bases: 5. This CDR3 is CASSRQGRYEQYF. The CDR3 bases are TGTGCCAGCAGCCGACAGGGGCGGTACGAGCAGTACTTC.

The V gene is TRBV28, the J gene TRBJ2-7, with a possible D match to TRBD2 (6 bases). Germline V CDR1 and CDR2: MDHEN, SYDVKM. This CDR3 is built from 17 residues. Trimming removed 3 bases at V and 2 bases at J, with 20 bases between. The CDR3 loop reads CASSFLGGLTPTYEQYF. The DNA for the CDR3 is TGTGCCAGCAGTTTCCTCGGAGGACTAACCCCCACCTACGAGCAGTACTTC. Together with reference TRBV28 and TRBJ2-7, the CDR3 gives the full variable domain: DVKVTQSSRYLVKRTGEKVFLECVQDMDHENMFWYRQDPGLGLRLIYFSYDVKMKEKGDIPEGYSVSREKKERFSLILESASTNQTSMYLCASSFLGGLTPTYEQYFGPGTRLTVT.

The J gene is TRBJ2-7, the V gene TRBV5-6, with TRBD2 matching over 13 bases. V trimming: 5 bases; J trimming: 2 bases; junction bases outside the gene matches: 4. CDR3 size: 15 residues. Germline V gene lookup returns CDR1 SGHDT and CDR2 YYEEEE. CDR3 bases: TGTGCCAGCAGGGGACTAGCGGGGATTACCTACGAGCAGTACTTC. It encodes CASRGLAGITYEQYF.

The J gene is TRBJ2-1, the V gene TRBV2, with 10 bases identical to TRBD1. The CDR3 length is 13 residues. The germline CDR1 and CDR2 sequences are SNHLY and FYNNEI. V trimming: 6 bases; J trimming: 6 bases; junction bases outside the gene matches: 2. CDR3 bases: TGTGCCAGCAGGTGGACAGGGGGCAATGAGCAGTTCTTC. It translates to CASRWTGGNEQFF.

This chain connects TRBV27 to TRBJ1-3, with 8 nucleotides matching TRBD1. CDR1 MNHEY and CDR2 SMNVEV come from the germline V gene (reference sequence). The CDR3 is 17 amino acids. V was clipped by 7 bases and J by 1 base; unmatched bases: 12. The CDR3 bases are TGTGCCAGCACCTTAACCACAGGGGGTGGTTCTGGAAACACCATATATTTT. Translated, it gives CASTLTTGGGSGNTIYF.

This chain uses TRBV29-1 with TRBJ2-3; 10 bases are shared with TRBD1. Germline V gene lookup returns CDR1 SQVTM and CDR2 ANQGSEA. Trimming at V came to 6 bases and at J to 6 bases, leaving 6 bases not matched to a gene. The CDR3 runs to 13 residues. CDR3 residues: CSVETGGADTQYF. The DNA for the CDR3 is TGCAGCGTCGAGACAGGGGGCGCCGATACGCAGTATTTT.

The chain has TRBV5-1 and TRBJ2-7, with 7 bases lining up with TRBD2. This CDR3 region has 17 residues. From germline, CDR1 is SGHRS and CDR2 YFSETQ. V lost 0 bases, J lost 0 bases, and 9 bases stayed unmatched. The CDR3 coding sequence is TGCGCCAGCAGCTTGGGAAAAGCTAGCGGAAACTCCTACGAGCAGTACTTC. This translates into CASSLGKASGNSYEQYF. Looking up the rest from reference TRBV5-1 and TRBJ2-7 gives the full variable domain: KAGVTQTPRYLIKTRGQQVTLSCSPISGHRSVSWYQQTPGQGLQFLFEYFSETQRNKGNFPGRFSGRQFSNSRSEMNVSTLELGDSALYLCASSLGKASGNSYEQYFGPGTRLTVT.

The chain carries TRBV19 and TRBJ2-7, with 9 bases identical to TRBD2. The CDR3 consists of 14 residues. The V segment lost 3 bases and the J segment 6 bases; nucleotides outside the gene matches: 6. In germline, CDR1 is LNHDA, CDR2 SQIVND (reference sequence). CDR3 sequence: CASSIIAGGTEQYF. For the CDR3, the DNA is TGTGCCAGTAGTATTATTGCGGGAGGGACCGAGCAGTACTTC.

V usage is TRBV28 and J usage is TRBJ2-7; D is unclear. The CDR3 totals 16 residues. Trimming removed 4 bases from V and 6 bases from J, with 22 bases in between. Germline V gene sequence: CDR1 MDHEN, CDR2 SYDVKM. CDR3 loop: CASSSNLMRGDGEQYF. CDR3 in DNA: TGTGCCAGCAGTTCTAACCTTATGAGAGGTGACGGCGAGCAGTACTTC.

The chain employs TRBV28 and TRBJ1-4, with 7 bases identical to TRBD1. CDR1 and CDR2 (germline): MDHEN, SYDVKM. V was clipped by 5 bases and J by 7 bases; unmatched bases: 7. The CDR3 extends over 14 amino acids. The CDR3 DNA reads as TGTGCCAGCAGTAACAGGGGAGTAGCTGAAAAACTGTTTTTT. Translation: CASSNRGVAEKLFF. Looking up the rest from reference TRBV28 and TRBJ1-4 gives the full variable domain: DVKVTQSSRYLVKRTGEKVFLECVQDMDHENMFWYRQDPGLGLRLIYFSYDVKMKEKGDIPEGYSVSREKKERFSLILESASTNQTSMYLCASSNRGVAEKLFFGSGTQLSVL.

The chain recombines TRBV27 with TRBJ2-3, with 13 bases matching TRBD2. V lost 7 bases, J lost 4 bases, and 11 bases stayed unmatched. The CDR3 extends over 17 amino acids. CDR1 and CDR2 from the germline V gene are MNHEY and SMNVEV (reference sequence). CDR3 sequence reads: CASTKTSGRELADTQYF. Written as DNA, the CDR3 is TGTGCCAGCACCAAAACTAGCGGGAGGGAATTGGCAGATACGCAGTATTTT.

The rearrangement links TRBV28 to TRBJ2-7; D is perhaps TRBD1 (7 bases). V gave up 7 bases and J gave up 5 bases, with 18 bases separating them. Germline CDR1 MDHEN, CDR2 SYDVKM. This CDR3 contains 14 residues. The CDR3 sequence is CASISWRGPDEQYF. The CDR3 bases are TGTGCCAGCATCTCATGGAGGGGGCCGGACGAGCAGTACTTC.

The V call is TRBV7-8, the J call TRBJ1-1; maybe TRBD1 (5 bases). Germline V gene lookup returns CDR1 SGHVS and CDR2 FQNEAQ. V was pared by 2 bases and J by 0 bases, with 16 bases between. This CDR3 spans 17 amino acids. The chain's CDR3 is CASSLRDRNLMNTEAFF. The CDR3 DNA follows: TGTGCCAGCAGCTTACGAGACAGAAATTTGATGAACACTGAAGCTTTCTTT.

The chain couples TRBV7-9 to TRBJ1-1; the D gene is possibly TRBD1 (6 bases). Looked up from germline, CDR1 is SEHNR and CDR2 is FQNEAQ (reference sequence). V was trimmed by 1 base and J by 1 base, leaving 13 bases between them. The CDR3 length is 16 residues. In DNA, the CDR3 is TGTGCCAGCAGCTTAGAGTCAGGGGTCTGGAACACTGAAGCTTTCTTT. Translated, it gives CASSLESGVWNTEAFF.

The chain uses TRBV28 and TRBJ2-1, with 9 bases aligning to TRBD1. CDR3 size: 14 residues. In germline, CDR1 is MDHEN, CDR2 SYDVKM. V was clipped by 0 bases and J by 6 bases; unmatched bases: 0. The CDR3 region is CASSLWTGGNEQFF. CDR3 sequence (DNA): TGTGCCAGCAGTTTATGGACAGGGGGCAATGAGCAGTTCTTC.

J is TRBJ1-2 and V is TRBV4-3, with TRBD1 as a possible D gene (5 bases). The CDR3 loop spans 15 amino acids. Trimming cost V 3 bases and J 0 bases, with 11 bases left between them. Per germline, CDR1 LGHNA and CDR2 YSLEER. The CDR3 protein is CASSQFPGTNYGYTF. The CDR3 DNA sequence: TGCGCCAGCAGCCAGTTTCCAGGGACTAACTATGGCTACACCTTC.

This clone came up once. V usage is TRBV28 and J usage is TRBJ1-1; D call uncertain. CDR3 length: 14 residues. V lost 5 bases and J lost 2, with 12 bases in between. The germline gives CDR1 MDHEN, CDR2 SYDVKM. In nucleotides, the CDR3 is TGTGCCAGCAGTCCCCTTACACCCAACACTGAAGCTTTCTTT. As protein: CASSPLTPNTEAFF.

V usage is TRBV6-1 and J usage is TRBJ1-3, with no clear D. Germline V gene sequence: CDR1 MNHNS, CDR2 SASEGT. Trimming stripped 8 bases from V and 0 bases from J, with 14 bases between. The length of the CDR3 is 15 residues. The CDR3 region has the DNA TGTGCCAGCCCCTCATCAGTAAACTCTGGAAACACCATATATTTT. Its translation is CASPSSVNSGNTIYF.

This chain connects TRBV28 to TRBJ1-4; the match to TRBD1 covers 9 bases. Germline CDR1 is MDHEN and CDR2 is SYDVKM. The CDR3 runs to 17 residues. V was clipped by 6 bases and J by 4 bases; unmatched bases: 12. Written as DNA, the CDR3 is TGTGCCAGCAGCACAGGGGGCGGTCACCCCTTTAATGAAAAACTGTTTTTT. This encodes CASSTGGGHPFNEKLFF.

The rearrangement uses TRBV7-2 and TRBJ1-1; D is perhaps TRBD1 (5 bases). Germline-derived CDR1 and CDR2 are SGHTA and FQGNSA. The V and J ends lost 5 bases and 4 bases respectively, with 14 bases between them. The CDR3 runs to 14 residues. In DNA form, the CDR3 reads TGTGCCAGCAGCCAACCTGTCGGGGGCACTGAAGCTTTCTTT. It translates to CASSQPVGGTEAFF.

The V and J genes are TRBV19 and TRBJ1-4, with TRBD1 identical over 9 bases. From germline, CDR1 is LNHDA and CDR2 SQIVND (reference sequence). The junction had 10 bases not matched to a gene; V was cut back by 6 bases and J by 8 bases. This CDR3 has 15 residues. In nucleotides, the CDR3 is TGTGCCAGTAGCCACCTACAGGGGGCCGGCGAAAAACTGTTTTTT. Protein product: CASSHLQGAGEKLFF. The complete variable domain, with remaining parts taken from reference TRBV19 and TRBJ1-4, reads DGGITQSPKYLFRKEGQNVTLSCEQNLNHDAMYWYRQDPGQGLRLIYYSQIVNDFQKGDIAEGYSVSREKKESFPLTVTSAQKNPTAFYLCASSHLQGAGEKLFFGSGTQLSVL.

CDR3 residues: CASSLTRQTWSANVLTF. In DNA, the CDR3 is TGTGCCAGCAGCTTAACCCGACAGACGTGGAGCGCCAACGTCCTGACTTTC. This rearrangement joins TRBV7-2 to TRBJ2-6; D might be TRBD1 (5 bases). The CDR3 loop spans 17 amino acids. The V and J ends lost 2 bases and 7 bases respectively, with 18 bases between them. CDR1 SGHTA and CDR2 FQGNSA come from the germline V gene.

The J gene is TRBJ2-7, the V gene TRBV11-2, with TRBD2 identical over 11 bases. J was trimmed by 3 bases and V by 0 bases; bases with no gene match: 7. Looked up from germline, CDR1 is SGHAT and CDR2 is FQNNGV. There are 17 residues in the CDR3. The DNA of the CDR3 is TGTGCCAGCAGCTTAGATCCCTTCCTAGCGGGAGGCTACGAGCAGTACTTC. Protein sequence: CASSLDPFLAGGYEQYF.

J is TRBJ1-2 and V is TRBV5-6; D unclear. The V gene's germline CDR1 is SGHDT and CDR2 YYEEEE. Trimming shortened V by 0 bases and J by 8 bases, and 11 bases separated the two germline ends. The CDR3 runs to 13 residues. The CDR3 sequence: CASSLDSPMGYTF. In nucleotides, the CDR3 is TGTGCCAGCAGCTTGGACAGCCCTATGGGCTACACCTTC.